These 29 T cell receptor beta chains originate from one sample sequenced in a study of identifying expanded T cells in peripheral blood. Profiling relied on immunoSEQ multiplex PCR, and the TCRdb table lists in-frame clones only, not all of them. The sample contains 85,000 to 100,000 clones, about 91% of which appear only once. Sequenced input: blood. Every receptor here comes from a person aged 18 to 75 in good health.

J is TRBJ2-7 and V is TRBV14; tentative D call: TRBD1 (6 bases). V was pared by 5 bases and J by 2 bases, with 10 bases between. The CDR3 has 13 residues. Germline V gene sequence: CDR1 SGHDN, CDR2 FVKESK. The CDR3 protein is CASSLTGTYEQYF. The DNA of the CDR3 is TGTGCCAGCAGCTTGACAGGTACCTACGAGCAGTACTTC.

Here the CDR3 DNA reads TGTGCCAGCAGTTACTCGAGGGGCCCCAGGTACAATGAGCAGTTCTTC. As protein: CASSYSRGPRYNEQFF. The chain is built from TRBV6-6 and TRBJ2-1; D might be TRBD1 or TRBD2, each matching 5 bases. This CDR3 is built from 16 residues. The germline V gene encodes CDR1 MNHNY and CDR2 SVGAGI (reference sequence). The germline V and J ends were trimmed by 0 bases and 4 bases, with 13 bases remaining between them.

The genes are TRBV5-4 and TRBJ2-7, with D unclear. The CDR3 totals 12 residues. Trimming removed 4 bases from V and 6 bases from J, with 11 bases in between. From germline, CDR1 is SGHNT and CDR2 YYREEE (reference sequence). CDR3 in amino acids: CASSQLGSEQYF. The CDR3 DNA follows: TGTGCCAGCAGCCAGCTTGGATCCGAGCAGTACTTC.

This rearrangement joins TRBV2 to TRBJ2-1; possible D gene TRBD2, 6 bases. Germline CDR1 and CDR2: SNHLY and FYNNEI. Trimming removed 11 bases at V and 10 bases at J, with 15 bases between. The CDR3 consists of 11 residues. As DNA, the CDR3 is TGTGCCGGGGAAATTGCGGGGGAGCAGTTCTTC. It specifies CAGEIAGEQFF.

This clone has only one observation. The J gene is TRBJ2-7, the V gene TRBV5-6, with TRBD1 matching 8 bases. Unmatched junction bases numbered 3, after V lost 0 bases and J lost 1 base. Germline V gene data show CDR1 as SGHDT and CDR2 as YYEEEE. The CDR3 spans 15 residues. The DNA of the CDR3 is TGTGCCAGCAGCTTGGGGGGACAGGATTCCTACGAGCAGTACTTC. It encodes CASSLGGQDSYEQYF.

The V call is TRBV6-1, the J call TRBJ2-1; TRBD2 agrees at 10 bases. V trimming: 1 base; J trimming: 0 bases; junction bases outside the gene matches: 6. From germline, CDR1 is MNHNS and CDR2 SASEGT. This CDR3 contains 18 residues. The CDR3 here is CASSEGRLAGSSYNEQFF. In DNA form, the CDR3 reads TGTGCCAGCAGTGAAGGAAGACTAGCGGGTAGCTCCTACAATGAGCAGTTCTTC.

This clone occurred once. The CDR3 protein is CASSQDRGSGYTF. The DNA of the CDR3 is TGTGCCAGCAGCCAAGACAGGGGTAGTGGCTACACCTTC. This sequence joins TRBV28 and TRBJ1-2; TRBD1 aligns across 8 bases. Germline V gene data show CDR1 as MDHEN and CDR2 as SYDVKM. This CDR3 is 13 amino acids long. The J segment lost 7 bases and the V segment lost 6 bases, leaving 7 bases of the junction unmatched.

The rearrangement links TRBV18 to TRBJ2-5; D is uncertain. The CDR3 consists of 14 residues. Trimming stripped 3 bases from V and 4 bases from J, with 12 bases between. CDR1 and CDR2 (germline): KGHSH, LQKENI. CDR3 amino acids: CASSPNQNRETQYF. CDR3 coding DNA: TGTGCCAGCTCACCTAACCAGAACAGAGAGACCCAGTACTTC.

The chain has TRBV29-1 and TRBJ1-1; D remains ambiguous. Trimming took off 5 bases at V and 1 base at J, with 5 bases between the two ends. This CDR3 is 11 amino acids long. Per the germline V gene, CDR1 is SQVTM and CDR2 is ANQGSEA. The CDR3 loop reads CSVHRNTEAFF. The CDR3 nucleotides are TGCAGCGTTCACAGGAACACTGAAGCTTTCTTT. Combining the CDR3 with reference TRBV29-1 and TRBJ1-1 gives the whole variable domain SAVISQKPSRDICQRGTSLTIQCQVDSQVTMMFWYRQQPGQSLTLIATANQGSEATYESGFVIDKFPISRPNLTFSTLTVSNMSPEDSSIYLCSVHRNTEAFFGQGTRLTVV.

The chain joins TRBV28 to TRBJ2-5, with D tentatively TRBD1 (6 bases). Per the germline V gene, CDR1 is MDHEN and CDR2 is SYDVKM. V lost 1 base and J 5 bases, leaving 14 bases between the germline ends. The CDR3 is 15 amino acids. The CDR3 nucleotides are TGTGCCAGCAGTTTATACAGGGCCCCGAAGGAGACCCAGTACTTC. Its protein product is CASSLYRAPKETQYF. Based on the CDR3 plus reference TRBV28 and TRBJ2-5, the full variable domain is DVKVTQSSRYLVKRTGEKVFLECVQDMDHENMFWYRQDPGLGLRLIYFSYDVKMKEKGDIPEGYSVSREKKERFSLILESASTNQTSMYLCASSLYRAPKETQYFGPGTRLLVL.

Only one count was recorded for this clone. The CDR3 sequence is CASSPHRGLVTYTQYF. As DNA, the CDR3 is TGTGCCAGCAGTCCGCATCGGGGACTGGTTACATATACGCAGTATTTT. V gene TRBV28 combines with J gene TRBJ2-3; maybe TRBD2 (6 bases). Per the germline V gene, CDR1 is MDHEN and CDR2 is SYDVKM. The CDR3 has 16 residues. V dropped 5 bases and J dropped 7 bases, with 22 bases sitting between them. Combining the CDR3 with reference TRBV28 and TRBJ2-3 gives the whole variable domain DVKVTQSSRYLVKRTGEKVFLECVQDMDHENMFWYRQDPGLGLRLIYFSYDVKMKEKGDIPEGYSVSREKKERFSLILESASTNQTSMYLCASSPHRGLVTYTQYFGPGTRLTVL.

CDR3 loop: CASSLSHRRDQYF. The CDR3 DNA is TGTGCCAGCAGCTTAAGTCATAGGAGAGACCAGTACTTC. The chain couples TRBV5-4 to TRBJ2-5; D is ambiguous. V lost 2 bases, J lost 10 bases, and 15 bases lay in between. The CDR3 is 13 residues long. Germline V gene data show CDR1 as SGHNT and CDR2 as YYREEE (reference sequence).

The gene calls are TRBV7-8 and TRBJ2-7, with TRBD2 matching 10 bases. Germline CDR1 is SGHVS and CDR2 is FQNEAQ. V lost 5 bases and J lost 4; bases outside the gene matches: 11. The CDR3 loop spans 16 amino acids. CDR3 amino acids: CASSPTSGLAPYEQYF. The CDR3 DNA reads as TGTGCCAGCAGCCCAACATCGGGACTAGCGCCGTACGAGCAGTACTTC.

The chain has TRBV7-2 and TRBJ2-3; a weak D match, TRBD2 (6 bases). CDR1 is SGHTA and CDR2 is FQGNSA in the germline V gene. With 5 bases removed from V and 10 bases from J, the gap between germline ends came to 22 bases. The CDR3 is made up of 15 amino acids. The CDR3 reads CASSPWGGDPGSQYF. CDR3 bases: TGTGCCAGCAGCCCCTGGGGCGGGGACCCTGGTTCGCAGTATTTT.

This chain links TRBV7-2 with TRBJ1-2; 7 bases agree with TRBD1. This CDR3 has 15 amino acids. The V gene end was trimmed by 5 bases and the J gene end by 8 bases; junction bases not matched to a gene: 14. Germline lookup yields CDR1 SGHTA and CDR2 FQGNSA. CDR3 nucleotides: TGTGCCAGCAGCCTAGACAGGGTACTAGTTAGCGGCTACACCTTC. The encoded protein is CASSLDRVLVSGYTF. Drawing the rest from reference TRBV7-2 and TRBJ1-2, the complete variable domain is GAGVSQSPSNKVTEKGKDVELRCDPISGHTALYWYRQSLGQGLEFLIYFQGNSAPDKSGLPSDRFSAERTGGSVSTLTIQRTQQEDSAVYLCASSLDRVLVSGYTFGSGTRLTVV.

CDR3 loop: CASSRNWGASTDTQYF. CDR3 nucleotide sequence: TGTGCCAGCAGCCGAAACTGGGGGGCTAGCACAGATACGCAGTATTTT. The chain recombines TRBV28 with TRBJ2-3; D possibly uses TRBD1 or TRBD2 (6 bases each). V lost 6 bases and J lost 0, with 16 bases in between. The CDR3 loop spans 16 amino acids. Looked up from germline, CDR1 is MDHEN and CDR2 is SYDVKM.

This chain connects TRBV28 to TRBJ2-7; TRBD2 might be the D (6 bases). From germline, CDR1 is MDHEN and CDR2 SYDVKM. V was cut by 5 bases and J by 5 bases, with 19 bases left in between. This CDR3 spans 15 amino acids. The CDR3 here is CASSPPGTAAHEQYF. CDR3 coding DNA: TGTGCCAGCAGTCCCCCTGGGACTGCTGCCCACGAGCAGTACTTC.

This clone was detected once. The V gene is TRBV9, the J gene TRBJ2-3; no reliable D call. The CDR3 has 15 amino acids. Germline V gene lookup returns CDR1 SGDLS and CDR2 YYNGEE. Trimming left V 0 bases short and J 1 base short, with 9 bases between. CDR3 sequence reads: CASSVEGRRTDTQYF. As DNA, the CDR3 is TGTGCCAGCAGCGTAGAGGGCAGGCGCACAGATACGCAGTATTTT. Supplemented by reference TRBV9 and TRBJ2-3, the full variable domain reads DSGVTQTPKHLITATGQRVTLRCSPRSGDLSVYWYQQSLDQGLQFLIQYYNGEERAKGNILERFSAQQFPDLHSELNLSSLELGDSALYFCASSVEGRRTDTQYFGPGTRLTVL.

This chain uses TRBV2 with TRBJ1-3, with D possibly matching TRBD1 (5 bases). The germline V gene encodes CDR1 SNHLY and CDR2 FYNNEI. With 1 base removed from V and 4 bases from J, the gap between germline ends came to 8 bases. The CDR3 runs 14 residues. Here the CDR3 reads CASSEGGRGNTIYF. The CDR3 DNA reads TGTGCCAGCAGTGAAGGGGGCAGAGGAAACACCATATATTTT.

This clone was seen more than once but under ten times. The gene calls are TRBV2 and TRBJ2-2, with D unclear. Germline lookup yields CDR1 SNHLY and CDR2 FYNNEI. Trimming shortened V by 7 bases and J by 4 bases, and 13 bases separated the two germline ends. The CDR3 covers 14 residues. The CDR3 region has the DNA TGTGCCAGCATTTCATCACAGCTCACCGGGGAGCTGTTTTTT. Translation: CASISSQLTGELFF.

This clone occurred once. This sequence joins TRBV2 and TRBJ2-1; TRBD2 aligns across 8 bases. Trimming removed 3 bases from V and 6 bases from J; junction bases left unmatched: 7. The length of the CDR3 is 15 residues. Germline V gives CDR1 SNHLY, CDR2 FYNNEI. The DNA of the CDR3 is TGTGCCAGCAGTGAGGGGACTAGGTATGGCAATGAGCAGTTCTTC. The encoded protein is CASSEGTRYGNEQFF.

The rearrangement links TRBV7-8 to TRBJ2-7, with 8 bases matching TRBD1. The CDR3 loop spans 18 amino acids. Germline-derived CDR1 and CDR2 are SGHVS and FQNEAQ. J was trimmed by 5 bases and V by 3 bases; bases with no gene match: 18. CDR3 nucleotides: TGTGCCAGCAGCTTCCGGGGCCCGGACAGGGACATTGAGAACGAGCAGTACTTC. Protein: CASSFRGPDRDIENEQYF. Based on the CDR3 plus reference TRBV7-8 and TRBJ2-7, the full variable domain is GAGVSQSPRYKVAKRGQDVALRCDPISGHVSLFWYQQALGQGPEFLTYFQNEAQLDKSGLPSDRFFAERPEGSVSTLKIQRTQQEDSAVYLCASSFRGPDRDIENEQYFGPGTRLTVT.

This rearrangement joins TRBV5-4 to TRBJ2-7, with 8 bases lining up with TRBD2. The CDR3 spans 14 residues. CDR1 is SGHNT, CDR2 YYREEE, per germline (reference sequence). Trimming removed 2 bases from V and 2 bases from J; junction bases left unmatched: 3. The DNA of the CDR3 is TGTGCCAGCAGCTTAGCGGGGGAGGCCTACGAGCAGTACTTC. Amino acids: CASSLAGEAYEQYF.

The rearrangement links TRBV14 to TRBJ2-3, with 9 bases aligning to TRBD2. The V segment lost 4 bases and the J segment 4 bases; nucleotides outside the gene matches: 9. The CDR3 runs to 16 residues. Germline values: CDR1 SGHDN, CDR2 FVKESK. The CDR3 here is CASSRVGLASADTQYF. Written as DNA, the CDR3 is TGTGCCAGCAGCCGAGTCGGACTAGCGAGCGCAGATACGCAGTATTTT.

The V and J genes are TRBV9 and TRBJ1-6; D is uncertain. This CDR3 has 15 amino acids. V dropped 2 bases and J dropped 8 bases, with 14 bases sitting between them. Germline CDR1 SGDLS, CDR2 YYNGEE. CDR3 nucleotides: TGTGCCAGCAGCGTGGGTCGGGGTTGGGATTCACCCCTCCACTTT. It encodes CASSVGRGWDSPLHF.

This clone has more than one count but fewer than ten. The chain employs TRBV6-1 and TRBJ2-5; D is possibly TRBD2 (6 bases). CDR3 length: 16 residues. Trimming stripped 2 bases from V and 2 bases from J, with 15 bases between. Germline CDR1 and CDR2: MNHNS and SASEGT. CDR3 residues: CASSEQGGTGQETQYF. The CDR3 nucleotides read TGTGCCAGCAGTGAACAAGGAGGGACGGGGCAAGAGACCCAGTACTTC.

This chain connects TRBV6-1 to TRBJ2-1, with 9 bases aligning to TRBD1. Germline V gives CDR1 MNHNS, CDR2 SASEGT. Trimming took 6 bases from V and 1 from J; bases not matched to a gene: 4. This CDR3 contains 15 residues. This CDR3 reads CASRRDRVSYNEQFF. The CDR3, as DNA: TGTGCCAGCAGACGGGACAGGGTTTCCTACAATGAGCAGTTCTTC.

This clone was seen only a few times. V and J are TRBV19 and TRBJ2-6, with D unclear. V was cut by 5 bases and J by 0 bases, with 11 bases left in between. The CDR3 extends over 16 amino acids. Germline CDR1 LNHDA, CDR2 SQIVND (reference sequence). The DNA for the CDR3 is TGTGCCAGTAGTCCAGCCTTCAGCTCTGGGGCCAACGTCCTGACTTTC. It yields the protein CASSPAFSSGANVLTF.

The chain is built from TRBV5-1 and TRBJ2-1; the D gene is possibly TRBD1 (6 bases). Deletions cut 4 bases from V and 6 bases from J, with 14 bases between. Germline-derived CDR1 and CDR2 are SGHRS and YFSETQ. The CDR3 is 14 amino acids. In DNA, the CDR3 is TGCGCCAGCAGCCAGAACAGGGCGAGCAATGAGCAGTTCTTC. As protein: CASSQNRASNEQFF.